This is a list of T cell receptor beta chains from one sample in a study of molecular identifiers for immune sequencing clone quantification. TCRdb called the PCR reads again in MiXCR, with one record for every CDR3 protein. The sample includes under 800,000 distinct CDR3 sequences, about 25% of them seen just once. Sequencing was done on a sample of naive CD8+ T cells from blood, with Jurkat cell RNA spiked in. The receptor source for this set is a human donor in good health. Some libraries in this study had Jurkat cell RNA spiked in. Each CDR3 is given with its conserved first and last residue. D genes are given only for firm matches. Some rows have no size entry. The others give once, few or many, or a class for an expanded clone.

>TRBV4-1|TRBD2|TRBJ2-7|-
CASSQVSGSGGQYF
TGCGCCAGCAGCCAAGTTAGCGGGTCTGGGGGGCAGTACTTC
>TRBV4-1|-|TRBJ2-4|many
CASSHTDRNKNIQYF
TGCGCCAGCAGCCACACCGACAGGAACAAAAACATTCAGTACTTC
>TRBV9|TRBD1|TRBJ2-1|few
CASSETGSSYNEQFF
TGTGCCAGCAGCGAGACAGGGAGCTCCTACAATGAGCAGTTCTTC
>TRBV6-4|-|TRBJ2-3|many
CASSDSPSGTDTQYF
TGTGCCAGCAGTGACTCCCCCAGCGGCACAGATACGCAGTATTTT
>TRBV12-3/TRBV12-4|-|TRBJ2-3|-
CASSLAEWGDITDTQYF
TGTGCCAGCAGTTTAGCCGAGTGGGGGGACATCACAGATACGCAGTATTTT
>TRBV7-9|-|TRBJ1-1|many
CASSLNWGVTEAFF
TGTGCCAGCAGCTTAAATTGGGGGGTGACTGAAGCTTTCTTT
>TRBV5-1|-|TRBJ2-2|few
CASRTGLMNTGELFF
TGCGCCAGCCGGACAGGACTAATGAACACCGGGGAGCTGTTTTTT
>TRBV19|-|TRBJ2-6|-
CASSIEEFSGANVLTF
TGTGCCAGTAGTATAGAGGAATTCTCTGGGGCCAACGTCCTGACTTTC
>TRBV5-1|TRBD2|TRBJ2-7|few
CASSLEAVIAGEGGENEQYF
TGCGCCAGCAGCTTGGAGGCTGTAATAGCGGGAGAGGGCGGAGAGAACGAGCAGTACTTC
>TRBV6-2/TRBV6-3|-|TRBJ2-5|-
CASSYEALAPGETQYF
TGTGCCAGCAGTTACGAGGCTTTGGCTCCAGGGGAGACCCAGTACTTC
>TRBV10-3|TRBD1|TRBJ2-4|few
CAIGQGTSKNIQYF
TGTGCCATCGGACAGGGAACTAGCAAAAACATTCAGTACTTC
>TRBV27|-|TRBJ2-1|few
CASSFGQLNEQFF
TGTGCCAGCAGTTTTGGGCAGCTTAATGAGCAGTTCTTC
>TRBV27|TRBD2|TRBJ2-5|-
CASSLYLAGGPETQYF
TGTGCCAGCAGTTTATATCTAGCGGGAGGGCCGGAGACCCAGTACTTC
>TRBV25-1|TRBD1|TRBJ2-5|-
CASSDGRGPQETQYF
TGTGCCAGCAGTGATGGCAGGGGGCCCCAAGAGACCCAGTACTTC
>TRBV28|-|TRBJ1-2|many
CAGGGPPDYGYTF
TGTGCCGGAGGGGGGCCCCCCGACTATGGCTACACCTTC
>TRBV7-2|TRBD2|TRBJ2-3|many
CASSLGLAADTQYF
TGTGCCAGCAGCTTAGGACTAGCGGCAGATACGCAGTATTTT
>TRBV5-6|-|TRBJ2-2|-
CASSSLVRVGGGELFF
TGTGCCAGCAGCTCCCTCGTCAGGGTTGGAGGCGGGGAGCTGTTTTTT
>TRBV5-1|-|TRBJ1-3|many
CASSLDRSFSGNTIYF
TGCGCCAGCAGCTTGGACAGGTCCTTCTCTGGAAACACCATATATTTT
>TRBV30|-|TRBJ1-5|-
CAWSPSGQPQHF
TGTGCCTGGAGTCCAAGTGGTCAGCCCCAGCATTTT
>TRBV5-6|-|TRBJ1-1|many
CASSLVGAAEAFF
TGTGCCAGCAGCTTAGTTGGGGCGGCTGAAGCTTTCTTT
>TRBV9|TRBD2|TRBJ2-5|few
CASSVAGGNQETQYF
TGTGCCAGCAGCGTAGCGGGGGGTAACCAAGAGACCCAGTACTTC
>TRBV20-1|TRBD2|TRBJ2-4|few
CSARVLLAGGGPENIQYF
TGCAGTGCTAGGGTACTCTTGGCGGGAGGGGGGCCGGAAAACATTCAGTACTTC
>TRBV5-1|-|TRBJ2-3|many
CASSLDRTASTDTQYF
TGCGCCAGCAGCTTAGACCGGACGGCGAGCACAGATACGCAGTATTTT
>TRBV5-4|TRBD1|TRBJ2-1|-
CASSLGSRTGYGEQFF
TGTGCCAGCAGCTTGGGGTCGAGGACAGGGTATGGTGAGCAGTTCTTC
>TRBV9|-|TRBJ2-3|few
CASSAHEDTQYF
TGTGCCAGCAGCGCCCACGAGGATACGCAGTATTTT
>TRBV20-1|-|TRBJ2-1|-
CSAEGLTGVIEQFF
TGCAGTGCTGAAGGACTAACGGGAGTTATTGAGCAGTTCTTC
>TRBV4-3|TRBD1|TRBJ1-1|-
CASSSGQRQGGTEAFF
TGCGCCAGCAGCTCCGGCCAAAGACAGGGTGGCACTGAAGCTTTCTTT
>TRBV3-1|TRBD2|TRBJ2-1|few
CASSQFGLAGGPNEQFF
TGTGCCAGCAGCCAATTCGGACTAGCGGGGGGGCCCAATGAGCAGTTCTTC
>TRBV14|TRBD1|TRBJ2-3|many
CASSQATTGSEVTDTQYF
TGTGCCAGCAGCCAAGCCACGACAGGGAGCGAGGTGACAGATACGCAGTATTTT
>TRBV29-1|-|TRBJ2-1|many
CSVRGGGIGEQFF
TGCAGCGTTCGAGGAGGGGGTATTGGTGAGCAGTTCTTC
>TRBV12-3/TRBV12-4|-|TRBJ2-3|-
CASSRGVPFPDTQYF
TGTGCCAGCAGTAGGGGGGTTCCCTTCCCAGATACGCAGTATTTT
>TRBV4-3|-|TRBJ2-7|many
CASSQDIGYEQYF
TGCGCCAGCAGCCAAGATATAGGTTACGAGCAGTACTTC
>TRBV28|-|TRBJ2-1|few
CASSFRTASFNEQFF
TGTGCCAGCAGTTTTAGGACAGCTTCTTTTAATGAGCAGTTCTTC
>TRBV25-1|-|TRBJ1-5|many
CASSEVAESQPQHF
TGTGCCAGCTCCGAGGTGGCCGAGAGTCAGCCCCAGCATTTT
>TRBV27|-|TRBJ1-5|few
CASSLGGRGPQHF
TGTGCCAGCAGTTTAGGGGGTCGGGGGCCCCAGCATTTT
>TRBV4-3|-|TRBJ2-7|many
CASSQDLGPYEQYF
TGCGCCAGCAGCCAAGACCTGGGACCCTACGAGCAGTACTTC
>TRBV12-3/TRBV12-4|-|TRBJ2-7|many
CASRSVGYEQYF
TGTGCCAGCAGGTCCGTAGGTTACGAGCAGTACTTC
>TRBV4-1|TRBD2|TRBJ2-3|-
CASSQTLAGATDTQYF
TGCGCCAGCAGCCAAACATTAGCGGGGGCCACAGATACGCAGTATTTT
>TRBV12-3/TRBV12-4|-|TRBJ2-3|many
CASSPRGSATDTQYF
TGTGCCAGCAGTCCTCGGGGGTCTGCCACAGATACGCAGTATTTT
>TRBV6-2/TRBV6-3|-|TRBJ2-3|-
CASGSFREYPDTQYF
TGTGCCAGCGGCTCTTTCCGGGAATACCCAGATACGCAGTATTTT
>TRBV5-4|-|TRBJ2-3|many
CASSERLLTDTQYF
TGTGCCAGCAGCGAACGGTTGTTGACAGATACGCAGTATTTT
>TRBV11-2|TRBD2|TRBJ2-3|many
CASTSGGLADTQYF
TGTGCCAGCACTAGCGGGGGGTTGGCAGATACGCAGTATTTT
>TRBV12-3/TRBV12-4|-|TRBJ2-2|many
CASSSNSGELFF
TGTGCCAGCAGCTCCAACTCTGGGGAGCTGTTTTTT
>TRBV14|-|TRBJ1-1|many
CASSQGYSGGRTEAFF
TGTGCCAGCAGCCAAGGGTATTCGGGGGGACGGACTGAAGCTTTCTTT
>TRBV20-1|-|TRBJ2-5|many
CSARERGRGLETQYF
TGCAGTGCTAGAGAAAGGGGGAGGGGGTTAGAGACCCAGTACTTC
>TRBV19|-|TRBJ1-1|-
CASSQPGGLTEAFF
TGTGCCAGTAGCCAGCCGGGGGGCTTGACTGAAGCTTTCTTT
>TRBV6-5|-|TRBJ2-5|few
CASSPLTKGAQYF
TGTGCCAGCAGCCCCCTCACTAAAGGGGCCCAGTACTTC
>TRBV7-9|TRBD1|TRBJ2-3|many
CASSFFGQGPGPDTQYF
TGTGCCAGCAGCTTCTTCGGACAGGGCCCAGGGCCAGATACGCAGTATTTT
>TRBV7-9|TRBD1|TRBJ1-6|-
CASSLGGQGYNSPLHF
TGTGCCAGCAGCTTAGGGGGACAGGGCTATAATTCACCCCTCCACTTT
>TRBV29-1|TRBD1|TRBJ2-7|many
CSVEDQSGTADYEQYF
TGCAGCGTTGAAGATCAGTCGGGGACAGCGGACTACGAGCAGTACTTC
>TRBV12-3/TRBV12-4|-|TRBJ1-5|few
CASSFGGLEPQHF
TGTGCCAGCAGTTTTGGGGGATTGGAGCCCCAGCATTTT
>TRBV4-1|-|TRBJ1-5|few
CASSQALAGLNQPQHF
TGCGCCAGCAGCCAAGCGTTGGCAGGGCTCAATCAGCCCCAGCATTTT
>TRBV13|-|TRBJ2-7|-
CASSRGERASYEQYF
TGTGCCAGCAGCCGAGGCGAGCGGGCCTCCTACGAGCAGTACTTC
>TRBV27|-|TRBJ1-5|-
CASSQTLGRQFQHF
TGTGCCAGCAGTCAAACCCTGGGTCGCCAGTTCCAGCATTTT
>TRBV3-1|TRBD2|TRBJ2-5|few
CASSQDLTSGRPTFSQETQYF
TGTGCCAGCAGCCAAGATCTGACTAGCGGGAGACCCACGTTTAGCCAAGAGACCCAGTACTTC
>TRBV5-1|-|TRBJ2-7|few
CASRLGWNEQYF
TGCGCCAGCAGATTAGGTTGGAACGAGCAGTACTTC